This TCR beta chain emerged from a study of human T cells and chemical hapten exposure. Looking at the study overall: Upper-back patch tests with 0.01% DPC were read at 6 days. Alopecia areata, totalis or universalis affected patients who were mostly female.

As the library was built, unique molecular identifiers were attached to individual cDNA molecules. Each CDR3 protein gets one entry after TCRdb re-called the RACE reads with MiXCR. The table shows 62,000 or so distinct CDR3 sequences, with approximately 9.9% occurring only once. J gave up 10 bases and V 5 bases, and 16 bases lay outside the gene matches. The CDR3 loop spans 16 amino acids. Germline V lookup: CDR1 SGHTA, CDR2 FQGNSA. This clonotype occurred a few times. Time point given: pre-sensitization, week 0. Treatment in this sample: therapeutic diphenylcyclopropenone sensitization with weekly scalp DPC.

This sequence originates from a woman aged 45 to 65 with alopecia areata. Some clones in this sample may be carry-over from other donors' samples. The J gene is TRBJ1-4, the V gene TRBV7-2, with 7 bases fitting TRBD1. The sequenced sample was whole blood, obtained in connection with sensitization to the hapten diphenylcyclopropenone (DPC). For the CDR3, the DNA is TGTGCCAGCAGCCGACAGGGTACGGCAGGAAGATTAAAACTGTTTTTT. Encoded protein: CASSRQGTAGRLKLFF. The variable domain in full, with the rest retrieved from reference TRBV7-2 and TRBJ1-4, is GAGVSQSPSNKVTEKGKDVELRCDPISGHTALYWYRQSLGQGLEFLIYFQGNSAPDKSGLPSDRFSAERTGGSVSTLTIQRTQQEDSAVYLCASSRQGTAGRLKLFFGSGTQLSVL.